Described below is a single T cell receptor beta chain sequence and its context. Its antigen is unidentified. The CDR3 carries no conserved terminal phenylalanine or tryptophan, so it likely arises from a read error. No DNA is shown, since the ends of the CDR3 on it are uncertain; the CDR3 is the one TCRdb lists. The length of the CDR3 is 11 amino acids, counting both ends. Germline lookup yields CDR1 LNHNV and CDR2 YYDKDF (reference sequence). PCR used 60 Vbeta primers and 13 Jbeta primers. Here immunoSEQ multiplex PCR was the method, and the copy in TCRdb shows in-frame clones only, minus some. This repertoire shows about 150,000 clones, 70% to 85% found once; its top ten account for 6.5% to 7.5%. The data were obtained in a study of cytomegalovirus exposure and HLA in healthy donors. Study as a whole: Among the 300 to 500 donors who were genotyped, approximately 83% fell in the genetic ancestry cluster that is associated with self-reported Caucasian donors.

Study-level results: According to the study, approximately 150 TCR beta chains were cytomegalovirus-associated.

The V and J genes are TRBV15 and TRBJ2-7; TRBD1, the table's D call, lacks a check against the DNA. This receptor was taken from a woman between 50 and 59 years old in good health and CMV-seropositive. Sequencing was carried out using PBMCs. This chain's CDR3 is CATSRGRDRVL.